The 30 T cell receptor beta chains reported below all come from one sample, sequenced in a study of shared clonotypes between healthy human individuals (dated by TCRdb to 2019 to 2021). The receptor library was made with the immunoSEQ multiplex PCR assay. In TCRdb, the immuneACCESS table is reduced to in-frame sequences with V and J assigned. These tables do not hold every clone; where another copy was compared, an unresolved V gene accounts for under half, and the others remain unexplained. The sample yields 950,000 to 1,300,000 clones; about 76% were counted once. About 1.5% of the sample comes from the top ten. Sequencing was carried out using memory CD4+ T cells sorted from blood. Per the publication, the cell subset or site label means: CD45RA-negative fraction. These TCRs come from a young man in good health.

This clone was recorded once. CDR3 nucleotides: TGTGCCACCTGGGCGGGACGTCTATGGGAGACCCAGTACTTC. Translated: CATWAGRLWETQYF. The chain has TRBV2 and TRBJ2-5, with a possible D match to TRBD2 (6 bases). Trimming cost V 10 bases and J 5 bases, with 20 bases left between them. CDR1 is SNHLY and CDR2 is FYNNEI in the germline V gene. The CDR3 is 14 amino acids.

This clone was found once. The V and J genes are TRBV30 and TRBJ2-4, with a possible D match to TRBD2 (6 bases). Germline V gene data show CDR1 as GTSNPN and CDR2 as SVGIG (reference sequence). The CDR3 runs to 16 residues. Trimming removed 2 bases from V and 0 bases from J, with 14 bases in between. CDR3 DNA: TGTGCCTGGAGTCCTCGACTGGGGGGAGCCAAAAACATTCAGTACTTC. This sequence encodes CAWSPRLGGAKNIQYF. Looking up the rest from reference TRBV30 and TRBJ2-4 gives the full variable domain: SQTIHQWPATLVQPVGSPLSLECTVEGTSNPNLYWYRQAAGRGLQLLFYSVGIGQISSEVPQNLSASRPQDRQFILSSKKLLLSDSGFYLCAWSPRLGGAKNIQYFGAGTRLSVL.

CDR3 in DNA: TGCGCCAGCAGCCCCTTCACACAGGGAAGCGGCTACACCTTC. Translation gives CASSPFTQGSGYTF. The chain links TRBV5-1 to TRBJ1-2; D might be TRBD1 (6 bases). The V end lost 4 bases, the J end lost 8 bases, and 18 bases lay between the germline ends. This CDR3 has 14 residues. In germline, CDR1 is SGHRS, CDR2 YFSETQ. The entire variable domain, with the rest obtained from reference TRBV5-1 and TRBJ1-2, is as follows: KAGVTQTPRYLIKTRGQQVTLSCSPISGHRSVSWYQQTPGQGLQFLFEYFSETQRNKGNFPGRFSGRQFSNSRSEMNVSTLELGDSALYLCASSPFTQGSGYTFGSGTRLTVV.

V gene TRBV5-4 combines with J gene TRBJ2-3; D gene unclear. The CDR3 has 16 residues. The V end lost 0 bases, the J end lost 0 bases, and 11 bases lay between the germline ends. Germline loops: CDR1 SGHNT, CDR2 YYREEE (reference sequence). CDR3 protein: CASSLDWTESTDTQYF. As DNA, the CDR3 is TGTGCCAGCAGCTTGGACTGGACGGAAAGCACAGATACGCAGTATTTT. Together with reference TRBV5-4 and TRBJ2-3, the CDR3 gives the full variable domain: ETGVTQSPTHLIKTRGQQVTLRCSSQSGHNTVSWYQQALGQGPQFIFQYYREEENGRGNFPPRFSGLQFPNYSSELNVNALELDDSALYLCASSLDWTESTDTQYFGPGTRLTVL.

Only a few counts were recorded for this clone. Here the CDR3 DNA reads TGTGCCAGCAGTGAAGGCCCAGGGGGAATAGGCTATGGCTACACCTTC. Translating gives CASSEGPGGIGYGYTF. The chain combines TRBV6-1 with TRBJ1-2; 7 bases are a match to TRBD1. V was clipped by 1 base and J by 4 bases; unmatched bases: 9. Germline V CDR1 and CDR2: MNHNS, SASEGT. CDR3 size: 16 residues.

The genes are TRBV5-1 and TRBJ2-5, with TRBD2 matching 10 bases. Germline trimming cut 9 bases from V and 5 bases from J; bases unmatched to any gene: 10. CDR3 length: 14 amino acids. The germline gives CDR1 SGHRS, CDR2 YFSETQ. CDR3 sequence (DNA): TGCGCCACCAAACCGGGACTAGCGATCGAGACCCAGTACTTC. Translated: CATKPGLAIETQYF.

CDR3 sequence (DNA): TGCGCCAGCAGTCACCTCCCCCCTCTAGCGGGGGGGCGTATACTCACAGATACGCAGTATTTT. Protein: CASSHLPPLAGGRILTDTQYF. The chain uses TRBV23-1 and TRBJ2-3, with 12 bases that match TRBD2. TRBV23-1 counts as an open reading frame of uncertain function. The CDR3 runs to 21 residues. Trimming took 3 bases from V and 2 from J; bases not matched to a gene: 18.

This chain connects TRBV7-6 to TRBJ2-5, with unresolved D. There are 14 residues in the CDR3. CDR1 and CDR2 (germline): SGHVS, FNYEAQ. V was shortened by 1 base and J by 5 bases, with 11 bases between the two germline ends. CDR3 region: CASSLEYRLETQYF. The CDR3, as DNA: TGTGCCAGCAGCTTAGAATATCGGCTTGAGACCCAGTACTTC.

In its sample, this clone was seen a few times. The CDR3 here is CASSLEGTSYYEQYF. For the CDR3, the DNA is TGTGCCAGCAGCTTAGAGGGGACTAGCTACTACGAGCAGTACTTC. This chain uses TRBV7-2 with TRBJ2-7, with 9 bases identical to TRBD2. Germline V gene lookup returns CDR1 SGHTA and CDR2 FQGNSA. V shed 1 base, J shed 3 bases, and the junction held 4 bases outside the gene matches. This CDR3 comprises 15 residues.

The CDR3 sequence is CASSLAQTTEAFF. The CDR3 nucleotides are TGTGCCAGCAGCTTGGCTCAAACCACTGAAGCTTTCTTT. The chain joins TRBV5-4 to TRBJ1-1, with no clear D. The V end was cut by 0 bases, the J end by 4 bases, with 7 bases between. CDR3 length equals 13 residues. CDR1 and CDR2 (germline): SGHNT, YYREEE (reference sequence).

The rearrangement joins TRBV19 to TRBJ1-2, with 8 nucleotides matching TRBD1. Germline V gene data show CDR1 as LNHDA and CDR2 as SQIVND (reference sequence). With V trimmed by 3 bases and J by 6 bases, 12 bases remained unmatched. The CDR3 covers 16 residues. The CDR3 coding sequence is TGTGCCAGTAGTATCAAGGGCCGGACAGGGTCTGATGGCTACACCTTC. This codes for CASSIKGRTGSDGYTF. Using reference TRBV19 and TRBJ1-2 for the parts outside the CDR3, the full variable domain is DGGITQSPKYLFRKEGQNVTLSCEQNLNHDAMYWYRQDPGQGLRLIYYSQIVNDFQKGDIAEGYSVSREKKESFPLTVTSAQKNPTAFYLCASSIKGRTGSDGYTFGSGTRLTVV.

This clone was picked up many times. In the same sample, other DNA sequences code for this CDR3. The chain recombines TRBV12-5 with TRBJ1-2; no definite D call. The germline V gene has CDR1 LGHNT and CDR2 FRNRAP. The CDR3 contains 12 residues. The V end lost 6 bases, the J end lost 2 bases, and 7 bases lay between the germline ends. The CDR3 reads CASGNSNYGYTF. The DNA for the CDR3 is TGTGCTAGTGGAAACTCAAACTATGGCTACACCTTC.

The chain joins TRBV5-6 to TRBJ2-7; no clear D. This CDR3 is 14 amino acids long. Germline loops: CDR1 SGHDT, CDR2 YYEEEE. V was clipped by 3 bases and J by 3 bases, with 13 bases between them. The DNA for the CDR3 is TGTGCCAGCAGCTCGGACGGACGTCGCTACGAGCAGTACTTC. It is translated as CASSSDGRRYEQYF.

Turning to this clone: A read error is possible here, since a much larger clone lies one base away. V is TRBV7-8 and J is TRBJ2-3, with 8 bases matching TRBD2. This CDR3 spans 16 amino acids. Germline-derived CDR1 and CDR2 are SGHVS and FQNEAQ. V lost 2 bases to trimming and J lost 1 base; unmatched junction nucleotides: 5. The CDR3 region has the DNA TGTGCCAGCAGCTTATACCCAGCGGGGGGCACAGATACGCAGTATTTT. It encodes CASSLYPAGGTDTQYF.

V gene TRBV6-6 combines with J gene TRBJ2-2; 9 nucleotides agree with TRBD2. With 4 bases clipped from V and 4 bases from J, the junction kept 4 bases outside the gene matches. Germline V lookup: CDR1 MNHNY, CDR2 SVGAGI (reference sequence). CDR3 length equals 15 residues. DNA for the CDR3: TGTGCCAGCAGTTTCCCGACTAGCGGCACCGGGGAGCTGTTTTTT. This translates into CASSFPTSGTGELFF.

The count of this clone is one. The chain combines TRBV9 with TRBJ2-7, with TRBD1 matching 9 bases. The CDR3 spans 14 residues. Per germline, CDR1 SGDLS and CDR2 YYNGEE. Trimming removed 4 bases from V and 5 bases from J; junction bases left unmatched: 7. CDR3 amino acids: CASSSGQGRDEQYF. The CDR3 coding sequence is TGTGCCAGCAGCTCAGGACAGGGGAGAGACGAGCAGTACTTC.

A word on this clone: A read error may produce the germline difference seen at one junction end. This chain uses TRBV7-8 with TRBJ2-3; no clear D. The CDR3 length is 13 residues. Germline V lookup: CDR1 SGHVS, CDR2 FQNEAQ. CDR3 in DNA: TGTACCAGCAGTACGCCTAGCACAGATACGCAGTATTTT. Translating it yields CTSSTPSTDTQYF.

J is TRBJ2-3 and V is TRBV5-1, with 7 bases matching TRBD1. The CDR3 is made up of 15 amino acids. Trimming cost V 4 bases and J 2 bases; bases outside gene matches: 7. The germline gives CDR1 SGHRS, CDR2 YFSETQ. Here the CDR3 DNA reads TGCGCCAGCAGCATCCAGACAGGGTCCACAGATACGCAGTATTTT. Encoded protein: CASSIQTGSTDTQYF.

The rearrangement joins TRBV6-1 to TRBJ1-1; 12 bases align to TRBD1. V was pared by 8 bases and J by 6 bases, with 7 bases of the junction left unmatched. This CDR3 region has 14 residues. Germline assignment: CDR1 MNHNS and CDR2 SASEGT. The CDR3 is CASLGRDRGPEAFF. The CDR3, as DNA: TGTGCCAGCTTGGGGAGGGACAGGGGGCCTGAAGCTTTCTTT.

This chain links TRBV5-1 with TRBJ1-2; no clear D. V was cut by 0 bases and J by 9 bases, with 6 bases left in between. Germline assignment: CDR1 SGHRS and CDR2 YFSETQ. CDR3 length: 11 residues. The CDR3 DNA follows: TGCGCCAGCAGCTTGGGGGTGAGCTACACCTTC. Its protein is CASSLGVSYTF.

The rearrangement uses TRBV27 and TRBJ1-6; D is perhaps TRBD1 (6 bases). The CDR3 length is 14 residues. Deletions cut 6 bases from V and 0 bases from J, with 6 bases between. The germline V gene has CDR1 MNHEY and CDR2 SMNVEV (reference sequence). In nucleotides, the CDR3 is TGTGCCAGCAGACAGGGCTCCTATAATTCACCCCTCCACTTT. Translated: CASRQGSYNSPLHF.

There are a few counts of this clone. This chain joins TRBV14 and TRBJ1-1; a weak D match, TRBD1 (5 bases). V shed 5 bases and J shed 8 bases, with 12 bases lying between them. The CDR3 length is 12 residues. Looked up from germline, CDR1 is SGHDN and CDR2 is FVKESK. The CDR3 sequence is CASSFRGEEAFF. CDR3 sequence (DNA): TGTGCCAGCAGCTTTCGGGGGGAAGAAGCTTTCTTT.

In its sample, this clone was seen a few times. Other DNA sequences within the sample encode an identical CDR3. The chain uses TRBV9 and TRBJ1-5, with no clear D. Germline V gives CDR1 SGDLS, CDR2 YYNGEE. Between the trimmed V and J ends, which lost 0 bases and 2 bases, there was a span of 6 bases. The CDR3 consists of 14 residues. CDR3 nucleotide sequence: TGTGCCAGCAGCGTAGGCGACGGCAATCAGCCCCAGCATTTT. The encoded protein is CASSVGDGNQPQHF.

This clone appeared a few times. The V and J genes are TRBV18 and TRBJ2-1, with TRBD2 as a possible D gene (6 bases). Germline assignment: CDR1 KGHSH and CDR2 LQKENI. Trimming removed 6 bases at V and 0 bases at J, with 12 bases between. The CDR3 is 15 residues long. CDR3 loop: CASSASEGSYNEQFF. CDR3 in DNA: TGTGCCAGCTCCGCTAGCGAGGGCTCCTACAATGAGCAGTTCTTC.

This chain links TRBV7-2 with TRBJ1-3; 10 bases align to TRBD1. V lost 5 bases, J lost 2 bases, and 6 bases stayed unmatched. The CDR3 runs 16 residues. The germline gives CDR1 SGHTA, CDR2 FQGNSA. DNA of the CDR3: TGTGCCAGCAGCCCCCAGACAGGGGGCACTGGAAACACCATATATTTT. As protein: CASSPQTGGTGNTIYF.

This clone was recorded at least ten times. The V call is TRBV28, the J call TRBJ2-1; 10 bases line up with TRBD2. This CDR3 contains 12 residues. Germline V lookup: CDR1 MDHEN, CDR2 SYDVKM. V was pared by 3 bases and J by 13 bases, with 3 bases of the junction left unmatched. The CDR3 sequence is CASSFGLAEQFF. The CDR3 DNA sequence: TGTGCCAGCAGTTTTGGACTAGCGGAACAGTTCTTC.

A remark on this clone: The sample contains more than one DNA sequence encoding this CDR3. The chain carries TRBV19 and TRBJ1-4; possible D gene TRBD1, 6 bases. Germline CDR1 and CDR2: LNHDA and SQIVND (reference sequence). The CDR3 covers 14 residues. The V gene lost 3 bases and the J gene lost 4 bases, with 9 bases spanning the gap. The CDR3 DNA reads TGTGCCAGTAGTATTGGACAGAGTAATGAAAAACTGTTTTTT. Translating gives CASSIGQSNEKLFF.

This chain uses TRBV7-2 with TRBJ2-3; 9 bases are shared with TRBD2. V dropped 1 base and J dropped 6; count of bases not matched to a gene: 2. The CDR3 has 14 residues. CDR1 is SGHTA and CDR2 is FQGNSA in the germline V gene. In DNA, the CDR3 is TGTGCCAGCAGCTTAGTCGCGGGAGGGGATACGCAGTATTTT. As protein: CASSLVAGGDTQYF.

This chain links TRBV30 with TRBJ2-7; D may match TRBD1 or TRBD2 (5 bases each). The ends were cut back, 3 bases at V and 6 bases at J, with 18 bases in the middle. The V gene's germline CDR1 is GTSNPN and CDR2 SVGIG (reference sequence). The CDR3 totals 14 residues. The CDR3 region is CAWSLGTGLSEQYF. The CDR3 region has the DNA TGTGCCTGGAGCCTCGGGACCGGTTTAAGCGAGCAGTACTTC.

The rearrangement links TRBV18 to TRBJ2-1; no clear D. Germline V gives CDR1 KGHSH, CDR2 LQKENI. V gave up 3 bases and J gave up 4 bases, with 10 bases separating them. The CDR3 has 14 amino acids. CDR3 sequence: CASSPSSGYNEQFF. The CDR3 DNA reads TGTGCCAGCTCACCCTCATCCGGTTACAATGAGCAGTTCTTC.